This T cell receptor (beta chain) was captured in a study of cytomegalovirus exposure and HLA in healthy donors. The V and J ends lost 4 bases and 5 bases, in that order; junction bases with no gene match: 2. Germline-derived CDR1 and CDR2 are SGHDT and YYEEEE. This CDR3 contains 14 residues. Worth noting for this clone: Its matching antigen is unknown.

Primers included in the PCR were 60 Vbeta and 13 Jbeta primers. Profiling relied on immunoSEQ multiplex PCR, and the TCRdb table lists in-frame clones only, not all of them. The sample records about 120,000 clones, 65% to 80% being singletons. Study findings and constraints: Rare TCR sequences predominated, though certain public TCRs were found in many donors.

The chain recombines TRBV5-6 with TRBJ1-6; the match to TRBD1 covers 8 bases. Sequenced input: PBMCs. This clonotype was obtained from a man aged 40-49 years in good health and CMV-seropositive. The CDR3, as DNA: TGTGCCAGCAGCCCGGGACAGGATAATTCACCCCTCCACTTT. As protein: CASSPGQDNSPLHF.